Below, 12 T cell receptor beta chains from the same sample are listed, as sequenced in a study of blood T cells in healthy people across ages. The use of a sample-barcoded 5' primer and a J-beta primer mix characterized a second PCR of about 7 to 12 cycles. TCRdb reprocessed the 5' RACE reads with MiXCR, giving one entry per CDR3 protein. This repertoire shows around 1,000,000 distinct CDR3 sequences, 20% to 25% found once; its top ten account for approximately 0.7%. These data are also associated with another study on T cells of mothers and their children.

The sample comprised blood. These receptors all come from a girl aged 2-10 years in good health.

This sequence joins TRBV29-1 and TRBJ2-5, with TRBD1 matching 7 bases. CDR1 and CDR2 (germline): SQVTM, ANQGSEA. This CDR3 has 12 amino acids. Trimming removed 7 bases from V and 1 base from J; junction bases left unmatched: 3. The CDR3 bases are TGCAGCGGTAGGGACAGCCAAGAGACCCAGTACTTC. Its translation is CSGRDSQETQYF. The complete variable domain, with remaining parts taken from reference TRBV29-1 and TRBJ2-5, reads SAVISQKPSRDICQRGTSLTIQCQVDSQVTMMFWYRQQPGQSLTLIATANQGSEATYESGFVIDKFPISRPNLTFSTLTVSNMSPEDSSIYLCSGRDSQETQYFGPGTRLLVL.

The chain employs TRBV12-5 and TRBJ2-4; TRBD1 is a possible D gene (6 bases). Trimming took off 5 bases at V and 6 bases at J, with 17 bases between the two ends. Germline V gene lookup returns CDR1 LGHNT and CDR2 FRNRAP. CDR3 length equals 15 residues. CDR3 amino acids: CASGNTGPRVNIQYF. For the CDR3, the DNA is TGTGCTAGTGGTAACACAGGGCCCCGCGTAAACATTCAGTACTTC.

This clonotype turned up a few times. The chain is built from TRBV27 and TRBJ1-6, with D unclear. The germline V gene has CDR1 MNHEY and CDR2 SMNVEV (reference sequence). Between the trimmed V and J ends, which lost 0 bases and 7 bases, there was a span of 7 bases. The CDR3 extends over 14 amino acids. The chain's CDR3 is CASSLSRDNSPLHF. In nucleotides, the CDR3 is TGTGCCAGCAGTTTATCGCGAGACAATTCACCCCTCCACTTT.

This clonotype was seen only a few times. The chain uses TRBV7-9 and TRBJ2-5; 7 nucleotides agree with TRBD2. TRBJ2-1 explains the end of the DNA better; the J call may be wrong. The germline V gene has CDR1 SEHNR and CDR2 FQNEAQ (reference sequence). The CDR3 length is 14 residues. The CDR3 is CASWDYPGYNEQFF. In DNA, the CDR3 is TGTGCCAGCTGGGACTATCCGGGCTACAATGAGCAGTTCTTC.

This chain connects TRBV6-5 to TRBJ2-5; the match to TRBD1 covers 9 bases. The J call may not be correct, given that the DNA end is closer to TRBJ2-1. The CDR3 runs to 14 residues. Germline CDR1 and CDR2: MNHEY and SVGAGI. The DNA of the CDR3 is TGTGCCAGCACCCGACAGGGGGAGCTCTGTGAGCAGTTCTTC. This codes for CASTRQGELCEQFF.

This CDR3 is CSARQTGNYGYTF. The DNA for the CDR3 is TGCAGTGCTAGACAAACAGGGAACTATGGCTACACCTTC. The rearrangement uses TRBV20-1 and TRBJ1-2; weak D call: TRBD1 (6 bases). The CDR3 is made up of 13 amino acids. The V and J ends lost 2 bases and 2 bases respectively, with 9 bases between them. Germline lookup yields CDR1 DFQATT and CDR2 SNEGSKA (reference sequence).

The chain has TRBV11-2 and TRBJ2-2, with 16 bases matching TRBD2. Germline CDR1 SGHAT, CDR2 FQNNGV. V shed 5 bases, J shed 4 bases, and the junction held 13 bases outside the gene matches. The CDR3 runs to 20 residues. The CDR3 protein is CASSMQPGLAGGPTTGELFF. CDR3 nucleotides: TGTGCCAGCAGCATGCAACCGGGACTAGCGGGGGGGCCTACCACCGGGGAGCTGTTTTTT.

This clonotype appeared a few times. V is TRBV28 and J is TRBJ2-5; D not certain. There are 13 residues in the CDR3. Germline V lookup: CDR1 MDHEN, CDR2 SYDVKM. The V gene lost 4 bases and the J gene lost 6 bases, with 12 bases spanning the gap. CDR3 DNA: TGTGCCAGCAGTTGGTTTAGCATGCAGACCCAGTACTTC. Its translation is CASSWFSMQTQYF.

The V call is TRBV6-5, the J call TRBJ2-7, with D perhaps TRBD2 (6 bases). Trimming took 2 bases from V and 5 from J, leaving 13 bases between them. This CDR3 comprises 14 residues. The V gene's germline CDR1 is MNHEY and CDR2 SVGAGI. The CDR3 nucleotides read TGTGCCAGCAGTTACGGCGCAGGGAGGAACGAGCAGTACTTC. The encoded protein is CASSYGAGRNEQYF.

This clonotype has only a few counts. The chain couples TRBV9 to TRBJ2-2, with TRBD2 matching 9 bases. V shed 0 bases, J shed 7 bases, and the junction held 1 base outside the gene matches. This CDR3 has 14 residues. Germline lookup yields CDR1 SGDLS and CDR2 YYNGEE. The CDR3 DNA follows: TGTGCCAGCAGCGTAGTAGCGGGGGTCGGGGAGCTGTTTTTT. Translating gives CASSVVAGVGELFF.

This clonotype was recorded a few times. V gene TRBV7-8 combines with J gene TRBJ1-4, with D unclear. Trimming removed 0 bases from V and 7 bases from J, with 9 bases in between. Looked up from germline, CDR1 is SGHVS and CDR2 is FQNEAQ. There are 14 residues in the CDR3. CDR3 loop: CASSLALMGEKLFF. The CDR3 region has the DNA TGTGCCAGCAGCTTAGCCCTCATGGGTGAAAAACTGTTTTTT.

This clonotype was picked up a small number of times. CDR3 DNA sequence: TGCAGTGCTAATATGGAAGTTTTGAACGAGCAGTACTTC. This codes for CSANMEVLNEQYF. The gene calls are TRBV20-1 and TRBJ2-7; D not certain. CDR3 length equals 13 residues. The germline V and J ends were trimmed by 4 bases and 5 bases, with 15 bases remaining between them. In germline, CDR1 is DFQATT, CDR2 SNEGSKA (reference sequence).